The source of this T cell receptor beta chain is a study of blood T cell repertoires in COVID-19. Study-wide context: Sites in the United States, Italy and Spain provided acute and convalescent COVID-19 samples. Nucleic acid was either cDNA or gDNA, and it came from T cells, B-cell-depleted T cells, or PBMCs.

The CDR3 is made up of 16 amino acids. V lost 4 bases and J 3 bases, leaving 15 bases between the germline ends. Germline lookup yields CDR1 KGHDR and CDR2 SFDVKD. In the authors' methods: Reference gene primer amplification yielded estimated nucleated cell counts. TCRdb's copy holds only in-frame clones and misses some; the assay was immunoSEQ multiplex PCR. The V and J calls and clone size were taken over from that table, and D and trimming were inferred from the DNA. The sample records approximately 120,000 clones, 90% being singletons. The chain is built from TRBV24-1 and TRBJ2-4; weak D call: TRBD1 (6 bases). The TCR was taken from a human donor in a cohort sampled during active COVID-19. Specimen: peripheral blood. This chain's CDR3 is CATSDPGQTGKNIQYF. The CDR3, as DNA: TGTGCCACCAGTGACCCCGGACAGACGGGCAAAAACATTCAGTACTTC.